A selection of T cell receptor beta chains follows, all from one sample in a study of T cells in Graves' hyperthyroidism and ophthalmopathy. MiXCR was run by TCRdb on the multiplex PCR reads, yielding one entry per CDR3 protein. The repertoire holds about 720,000 distinct CDR3 sequences, with around 20% as singletons. The specimen was blood. Every receptor here comes from a woman between 50 and 59 years old with Graves' hyperthyroidism that later progressed to Graves' ophthalmopathy. Both conserved end residues are part of each CDR3. Each record gives: D gene, clone size, J gene, V gene, CDR3 DNA, CDR3 protein. The D gene is left open where the match is weak. Some rows have no size entry. The others give once, few or many, or a class for an expanded clone.

d_call: .; clone_size: .; j_call: TRBJ1-1; v_call: TRBV7-3; cdr3_nt: TGTGCCAGCAGCTCACAGAGGGACACTGAAGCTTTCTTT; cdr3_aa: CASSSQRDTEAFF
d_call: TRBD1; clone_size: many; j_call: TRBJ1-3; v_call: TRBV2; cdr3_nt: TGTGCCAGCACCCGACCGGACAGGGGCTTTGGAAACACCATATATTTT; cdr3_aa: CASTRPDRGFGNTIYF
d_call: TRBD1; clone_size: .; j_call: TRBJ1-2; v_call: TRBV5-1; cdr3_nt: TGCGCCAGCAGCATGCACAGGGACAGCGTATCCTATGGCTACACCTTC; cdr3_aa: CASSMHRDSVSYGYTF
d_call: .; clone_size: many; j_call: TRBJ2-2; v_call: TRBV20-1; cdr3_nt: TGCAGTGCTAGATCTGGGACACCATGGACCGGGGAGCTGTTTTTT; cdr3_aa: CSARSGTPWTGELFF
d_call: .; clone_size: many; j_call: TRBJ2-5; v_call: TRBV12-3/TRBV12-4; cdr3_nt: TGTGCCAGCAGGTCCCCCCGGGTTTCTCGGTACGAGACCCAGTACTTC; cdr3_aa: CASRSPRVSRYETQYF
d_call: TRBD1; clone_size: .; j_call: TRBJ2-1; v_call: TRBV27; cdr3_nt: TGTGCCAGCAACAGGGACAGATACTCCTACAATGAGCAGTTCTTC; cdr3_aa: CASNRDRYSYNEQFF
d_call: TRBD1; clone_size: many; j_call: TRBJ2-7; v_call: TRBV12-3/TRBV12-4; cdr3_nt: TGTGCCAGCAGTACGAGGGGACAGCCCTACGAGCAGTACTTC; cdr3_aa: CASSTRGQPYEQYF
d_call: .; clone_size: .; j_call: TRBJ2-7; v_call: TRBV20-1; cdr3_nt: TGCAGTGCTATCCCTTCTCTGGGGTCCCACTACGAGCAGTACTTC; cdr3_aa: CSAIPSLGSHYEQYF
d_call: TRBD1; clone_size: .; j_call: TRBJ1-6; v_call: TRBV5-6; cdr3_nt: TGTGCCAGCAGCTGGTCCCAGGGGGTGGGGCCACCCCTCCACTTT; cdr3_aa: CASSWSQGVGPPLHF
d_call: .; clone_size: many; j_call: TRBJ1-3; v_call: TRBV12-3/TRBV12-4; cdr3_nt: TGTGCCAGCAGGGACAGCGACGCTGGAAACACCATATATTTT; cdr3_aa: CASRDSDAGNTIYF
d_call: .; clone_size: few; j_call: TRBJ1-2; v_call: TRBV9; cdr3_nt: TGTGCCAGCAGCGTTTTTGGGGCAGTGTATGGCTACACCTTC; cdr3_aa: CASSVFGAVYGYTF
d_call: .; clone_size: .; j_call: TRBJ2-2; v_call: TRBV6-1; cdr3_nt: TGTGCCAGCAGTGCCACTAGGGGCGGGGAGCTGTTTTTT; cdr3_aa: CASSATRGGELFF
d_call: .; clone_size: few; j_call: TRBJ2-3; v_call: TRBV19; cdr3_nt: TGTGCCAGTGGGAAAGGAAATTCAAATACGCAGTATTTT; cdr3_aa: CASGKGNSNTQYF
d_call: .; clone_size: few; j_call: TRBJ1-2; v_call: TRBV2; cdr3_nt: TGTGCCAGCAGCGAAGGTAATTTCGGGCACTATGGCTACACCTTC; cdr3_aa: CASSEGNFGHYGYTF
d_call: .; clone_size: .; j_call: TRBJ2-7; v_call: TRBV27; cdr3_nt: TGTGCCAGCAGTCCGAGGGCCCGTACCGACGAGCAGTACTTC; cdr3_aa: CASSPRARTDEQYF
d_call: .; clone_size: few; j_call: TRBJ1-6; v_call: TRBV2; cdr3_nt: TGTGCCAGCAGTTTAAAGGGGGGGGATAATTCACCCCTCCACTTT; cdr3_aa: CASSLKGGDNSPLHF
d_call: .; clone_size: many; j_call: TRBJ1-1; v_call: TRBV7-9; cdr3_nt: TGTGCCAGCAGCTTAGGGTCCGGGGGCACTGAAGCTTTCTTT; cdr3_aa: CASSLGSGGTEAFF
d_call: .; clone_size: .; j_call: TRBJ2-2; v_call: TRBV20-1; cdr3_nt: TGCAGTGCTGGGATGCCCGGGGAGCTGTTTTTT; cdr3_aa: CSAGMPGELFF
d_call: .; clone_size: many; j_call: TRBJ2-3; v_call: TRBV2; cdr3_nt: TGTGCCAGCAGCCCGCGGGGGCCGACTAGCACAGATACGCAGTATTTT; cdr3_aa: CASSPRGPTSTDTQYF
d_call: .; clone_size: many; j_call: TRBJ2-1; v_call: TRBV2; cdr3_nt: TGTGCCAGCAGTGAAACGGTAAACTGGCCGTTCTTC; cdr3_aa: CASSETVNWPFF
d_call: .; clone_size: few; j_call: TRBJ1-1; v_call: TRBV5-5; cdr3_nt: TGTGCCAGCAGCTTGGCCCCTTCCCGGGCCGCGAACACTGAAGCTTTCTTT; cdr3_aa: CASSLAPSRAANTEAFF
d_call: TRBD2; clone_size: .; j_call: TRBJ2-5; v_call: TRBV4-2; cdr3_nt: TGTGCCAGCAGCCAAGAGTCGACTAGCGGGGGGCGAGAGACCCAGTACTTC; cdr3_aa: CASSQESTSGGRETQYF
d_call: TRBD1; clone_size: .; j_call: TRBJ2-2; v_call: TRBV19; cdr3_nt: TGTGCCAGTAGTATAAACCACAGGGGCGGCACCGGGGAGCTGTTTTTT; cdr3_aa: CASSINHRGGTGELFF
d_call: TRBD1; clone_size: few; j_call: TRBJ2-7; v_call: TRBV6-1; cdr3_nt: TGTGCCAGCAGTTTCCCGGGACAGGGCAGTAACGAGCAGTACTTC; cdr3_aa: CASSFPGQGSNEQYF
d_call: .; clone_size: few; j_call: TRBJ1-1; v_call: TRBV12-5; cdr3_nt: TGTGCTAGTGGTTTGGATAACCCGTCTCCCACTGAAGCTTTCTTT; cdr3_aa: CASGLDNPSPTEAFF
d_call: .; clone_size: many; j_call: TRBJ1-1; v_call: TRBV11-2; cdr3_nt: TGTGCCAGCAGCGCTTTATGGGGGGGGGATGAGGACACTGAAGCTTTCTTT; cdr3_aa: CASSALWGGDEDTEAFF
d_call: TRBD2; clone_size: .; j_call: TRBJ2-7; v_call: TRBV6-1; cdr3_nt: TGTGCCAGCAGACCGGGGGGGATCGACGAGCAGTACTTC; cdr3_aa: CASRPGGIDEQYF
d_call: TRBD1; clone_size: many; j_call: TRBJ1-1; v_call: TRBV9; cdr3_nt: TGTGCCAGCAGCGTAGGCTTGGGACAGGGGACCTCTAACACTGAAGCTTTCTTT; cdr3_aa: CASSVGLGQGTSNTEAFF
d_call: TRBD1; clone_size: .; j_call: TRBJ1-2; v_call: TRBV20-1; cdr3_nt: TGCAGTGCTATCACCGGGACAGGGGAATGGGATGGCTACACCTTC; cdr3_aa: CSAITGTGEWDGYTF
d_call: TRBD2; clone_size: .; j_call: TRBJ2-7; v_call: TRBV24-1; cdr3_nt: TGTGCCACCAGTGCATTGCGGGGGAGTACCTACGAGCAGTACTTC; cdr3_aa: CATSALRGSTYEQYF
d_call: .; clone_size: few; j_call: TRBJ1-1; v_call: TRBV10-1; cdr3_nt: TGCGCCAGCAGTGATGAAAAGAACACTGAAGCTTTCTTT; cdr3_aa: CASSDEKNTEAFF